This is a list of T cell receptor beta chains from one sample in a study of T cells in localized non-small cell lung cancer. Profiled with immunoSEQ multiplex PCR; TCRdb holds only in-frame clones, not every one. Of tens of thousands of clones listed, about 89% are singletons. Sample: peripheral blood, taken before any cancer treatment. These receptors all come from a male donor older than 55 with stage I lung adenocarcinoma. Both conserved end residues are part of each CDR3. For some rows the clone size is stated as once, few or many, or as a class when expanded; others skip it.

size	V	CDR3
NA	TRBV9	CASSVAGDFNQPQHF
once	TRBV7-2	CASSLEGTRPYEQYF
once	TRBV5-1	CASSSRDQETQYF
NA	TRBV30	CAWSALAGGKETQYF
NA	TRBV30	CAWSLQADTQYF
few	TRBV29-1	CSVLIVGGTDTQYF
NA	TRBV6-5	CASIRQGDNEAFF
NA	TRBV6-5	CASSSTGGEDYGYTF
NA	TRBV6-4	CASSDGINRGGGGYTF
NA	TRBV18	CASSPGLEPNEQFF
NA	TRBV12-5	CASGGTGGTDTQYF
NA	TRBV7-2	CASSFTSRVNTGELFF
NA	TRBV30	CAWSVNDRDEQYF
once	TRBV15	CATSTDLMNEKLFF
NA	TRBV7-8	CASSLLLMGGGETQYF
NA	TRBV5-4	CASSYPGANTEAFF
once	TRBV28	CASSSSTGGQLETQYF
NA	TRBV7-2	CASSDRYEQYF
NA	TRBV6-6	CASSYSLQAEAFF
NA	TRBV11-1	CASSARGTGPGGPNYGYTF
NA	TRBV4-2	CASSQILTGAGKTPLHF
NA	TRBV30	CAWREEDRFSTAGNTIYF
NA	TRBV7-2	CASSLGRKSEQYF
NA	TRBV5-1	CASSFNRGDTEAFF
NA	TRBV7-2	CASSLGQGLEETQYF
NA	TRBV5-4	CASSLGLAVETQYF
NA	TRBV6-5	CASSSAGTTNTGELFF
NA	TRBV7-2	CASSLLFRVGNTEAFF
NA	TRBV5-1	CASSHNRGLVDEQFF
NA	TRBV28	CASKTNNDRGPYEQYF
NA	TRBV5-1	CASHRETGTEAFF
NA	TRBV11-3	CASSLGEYNEQFF
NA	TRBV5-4	CASSGGTGGAGIYGYTF
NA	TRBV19	CASSKTGVGQPQHF
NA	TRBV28	CASSLPNLAREGRGQYF